This T cell receptor beta chain was identified in a study of beta chain features in type 1 diabetes. Findings of the study overall: Shortening of TCRB CDR3s, moderate but significant, appeared in all four CD4+ subsets of Type 1 diabetes patients. A potential PCR bias toward shorter templates would be equal in patient and control samples.

Only a few counts were recorded for this clone. The antigen is undetermined. The CDR3 runs to 14 residues. V gave up 5 bases and J gave up 0 bases, with 9 bases separating them. Germline V CDR1 and CDR2: KGHSH, LQKENI. What was sequenced were expressed TCRB transcripts, since all of the isolated RNA had been reverse transcribed. Method: immunoSEQ multiplex PCR; TCRdb's copy keeps in-frame clones and lacks some. The sample consists of about 27,000 clones, 56% of them appearing once. The chain has TRBV18 and TRBJ2-3, with D possibly being TRBD1 (6 bases). The clonotype comes from a woman younger than 35 with type 1 diabetes. The sample was Tregs from blood. The CDR3 DNA reads as TGTGCCAGCTCAAGACAGGCTAGCACAGATACGCAGTATTTT. Its protein product is CASSRQASTDTQYF.